This entry lists 20 T cell receptor beta chains sequenced from one sample in a study of human T cells and chemical hapten exposure. Indicated time point: pre-sensitization, week 0. Treatment described: therapeutic diphenylcyclopropenone sensitization with weekly scalp DPC. TCRdb analysed the RACE reads with MiXCR anew, one entry per CDR3 protein. Among a few hundred thousand distinct CDR3 sequences, around 5.5% were seen once, and the ten largest hold over 7%. The sample was whole blood, taken in connection with sensitization to the hapten diphenylcyclopropenone (DPC). The receptors were gathered from a woman in her late teens or twenties with alopecia areata. Some clones in this sample may be carry-over from other donors' samples.

There are a few counts of this clonotype. This chain joins TRBV10-3 and TRBJ2-5; D remains ambiguous. Trimming shortened V by 2 bases and J by 0 bases, and 4 bases separated the two germline ends. The CDR3 sequence is 13 residues long. CDR1 ENHRY and CDR2 SYGVKD come from the germline V gene. The DNA of the CDR3 is TGTGCCATCAGTGAGGGGAACCAAGAGACCCAGTACTTC. Protein sequence: CAISEGNQETQYF.

This clonotype was found many times. This chain uses TRBV5-6 with TRBJ1-1; a possible D gene is TRBD1 (5 bases). The germline gives CDR1 SGHDT, CDR2 YYEEEE. V lost 4 bases, J lost 11 bases, and 18 bases lay in between. The CDR3 covers 13 residues. The CDR3 is CASSPTALGEAFF. CDR3 coding DNA: TGTGCCAGCAGCCCGACGGCTCTGGGGGAGGCTTTCTTT.

This sequence joins TRBV3-1 and TRBJ2-3; D uncertain. V was pared by 4 bases and J by 5 bases, with 10 bases between. The CDR3 consists of 13 residues. CDR1 is LGHDT, CDR2 YNNKEL, per germline (reference sequence). In nucleotides, the CDR3 is TGTGCCAGCAGCCCTTACCCAGGAGATACGCAGTATTTT. Translation gives CASSPYPGDTQYF.

This clonotype was counted at least ten times. This rearrangement joins TRBV19 to TRBJ2-5, with D unresolved. V was pared by 5 bases and J by 1 base, with 8 bases between. Germline CDR1 LNHDA, CDR2 SQIVND (reference sequence). This CDR3 region has 13 residues. The DNA for the CDR3 is TGTGCCAGTAGTGAGAATAGCCAAGAGACCCAGTACTTC. Protein product: CASSENSQETQYF.

This clonotype was found a few times. The chain links TRBV7-2 to TRBJ2-3; TRBD2 matches 12 bases. Germline CDR1 and CDR2: SGHTA and FQGNSA. After removal of 5 bases from V and 6 bases from J, the junction contained 6 bases not matched to a gene. CDR3 size: 15 residues. DNA of the CDR3: TGTGCCAGCAGCCGGACTAGCGGGGTTTTGGATACGCAGTATTTT. Amino acids: CASSRTSGVLDTQYF.

A few counts support this clonotype. The chain is built from TRBV28 and TRBJ1-5; a weak D match, TRBD1 (6 bases). The germline V gene has CDR1 MDHEN and CDR2 SYDVKM. This CDR3 has 16 residues. V gave up 2 bases and J gave up 7 bases, with 18 bases separating them. DNA for the CDR3: TGTGCCAGCAGTTTAGTTGCAGGGGTTAGCTCGCAGCCCCAGCATTTT. The encoded protein is CASSLVAGVSSQPQHF.

A few counts support this clonotype. CDR3 region: CASSYLRGSEAFF. For the CDR3, the DNA is TGTGCCAGCAGTTACTTAAGGGGATCTGAAGCTTTCTTT. This chain links TRBV6-5 with TRBJ1-1; TRBD1 is a possible D gene (5 bases). Trimming took 1 base from V and 6 from J, leaving 9 bases between them. CDR3 length: 13 amino acids. The germline gives CDR1 MNHEY, CDR2 SVGAGI.

This chain links TRBV7-2 with TRBJ2-5; TRBD2 matches 13 bases. After removal of 5 bases from V and 4 bases from J, the junction contained 4 bases not matched to a gene. Germline loops: CDR1 SGHTA, CDR2 FQGNSA. This CDR3 is 15 amino acids long. CDR3: CASSPGLAGAETQYF. In nucleotides, the CDR3 is TGTGCCAGCAGCCCCGGACTAGCGGGGGCAGAGACCCAGTACTTC. Full variable domain (outside the CDR3, taken from reference TRBV7-2 and TRBJ2-5): GAGVSQSPSNKVTEKGKDVELRCDPISGHTALYWYRQSLGQGLEFLIYFQGNSAPDKSGLPSDRFSAERTGGSVSTLTIQRTQQEDSAVYLCASSPGLAGAETQYFGPGTRLLVL.

The J gene is TRBJ1-2, the V gene TRBV6-2 or TRBV6-3; 7 bases fit TRBD1. The CDR3 runs 16 residues. The germline gives CDR1 MNHEY, CDR2 SVGEGT. J lost 3 bases, V lost 2 bases, and 9 bases had no gene match. Here the CDR3 reads CASSYGDREADYGYTF. The CDR3 nucleotides read TGTGCCAGCAGTTACGGTGACAGGGAAGCGGACTATGGCTACACCTTC.

This chain connects TRBV7-2 to TRBJ2-5; D gene ambiguous. This CDR3 is 13 amino acids long. Trimming left V 3 bases short and J 6 bases short, with 11 bases between. The V gene's germline CDR1 is SGHTA and CDR2 FQGNSA. CDR3 nucleotides: TGTGCCAGCAGCTTGAACACAGTCCAGACCCAGTACTTC. Protein product: CASSLNTVQTQYF.

This chain joins TRBV7-9 and TRBJ2-3; D may be TRBD1 (7 bases). The CDR3 is 14 amino acids. V lost 4 bases and J lost 6, with 14 bases in between. CDR1 is SEHNR, CDR2 FQNEAQ, per germline (reference sequence). The CDR3 region has the DNA TGTGCCAGCAGCTCCGAACAGGGGAGGGATACGCAGTATTTT. Its translation: CASSSEQGRDTQYF.

This clonotype showed up many times. This rearrangement joins TRBV4-3 to TRBJ1-5, with D perhaps TRBD1 (6 bases). Per the germline V gene, CDR1 is LGHNA and CDR2 is YSLEER. Trimming removed 0 bases from V and 0 bases from J, with 15 bases in between. The CDR3 runs 18 residues. CDR3 sequence: CASSQDYRERYSNQPQHF. The DNA of the CDR3 is TGCGCCAGCAGCCAAGATTACAGGGAAAGATATAGCAATCAGCCCCAGCATTTT.

This clonotype was picked up many times. The chain is built from TRBV7-2 and TRBJ2-1, with 10 positions matching TRBD2. This CDR3 is 17 amino acids long. V lost 0 bases and J lost 8; bases outside the gene matches: 10. Germline CDR1 SGHTA, CDR2 FQGNSA. CDR3 sequence reads: CASSLALLAGANDEQFF. As DNA, the CDR3 is TGTGCCAGCAGCTTAGCGCTCCTAGCGGGGGCAAACGATGAGCAGTTCTTC. The full variable domain, with the rest looked up from reference TRBV7-2 and TRBJ2-1, is GAGVSQSPSNKVTEKGKDVELRCDPISGHTALYWYRQSLGQGLEFLIYFQGNSAPDKSGLPSDRFSAERTGGSVSTLTIQRTQQEDSAVYLCASSLALLAGANDEQFFGPGTRLTVL.

The chain links TRBV20-1 to TRBJ2-7; no reliable D call. The V end lost 4 bases, the J end lost 2 bases, and 15 bases lay between the germline ends. Germline-derived CDR1 and CDR2 are DFQATT and SNEGSKA (reference sequence). The CDR3 has 14 residues. CDR3 nucleotides: TGCAGTGCTAAAGCGACTGGACCGGCCTACGAGCAGTACTTC. Its translation is CSAKATGPAYEQYF.

This clonotype has ten or more counts. This chain joins TRBV7-2 and TRBJ1-3; tentative D call: TRBD1 (5 bases). Deletions cut 4 bases from V and 0 bases from J, with 10 bases between. The CDR3 extends over 15 amino acids. Per the germline V gene, CDR1 is SGHTA and CDR2 is FQGNSA. The CDR3 loop reads CASSSGTASGNTIYF. The CDR3, as DNA: TGTGCCAGCAGCTCCGGGACGGCCTCTGGAAACACCATATATTTT.

This sequence joins TRBV5-6 and TRBJ2-4; 7 nucleotides align to TRBD1. Trimming removed 1 base from V and 5 bases from J; junction bases left unmatched: 6. Germline assignment: CDR1 SGHDT and CDR2 YYEEEE. The CDR3 totals 15 residues. DNA of the CDR3: TGTGCCAGCAGCTTGATGGTTGACAGGGAAAACATTCAGTACTTC. This gives the protein CASSLMVDRENIQYF.

This clonotype was detected only a few times. The chain employs TRBV7-2 and TRBJ2-5; TRBD1 is a possible D gene (5 bases). The CDR3 runs 14 residues. V shed 2 bases and J shed 5 bases, with 12 bases lying between them. Germline-derived CDR1 and CDR2 are SGHTA and FQGNSA. CDR3 in DNA: TGTGCCAGCAGCTTACGCCAGGGTTCTGAGACCCAGTACTTC. Encoded protein: CASSLRQGSETQYF.

Worth noting for this clonotype: Just one base apart from a much larger clone, this may be a read error. The CDR3 protein is CASSRGLAGPDTQYF. DNA for the CDR3: TGTGCCAGCAGCCGGGGACTAGCGGGGCCAGATACGCAGTATTTT. The chain carries TRBV7-2 and TRBJ2-3, with 13 positions matching TRBD2. This CDR3 region has 15 residues. The V gene end was trimmed by 5 bases and the J gene end by 4 bases; junction bases not matched to a gene: 3. Germline CDR1 reads SGHTA; CDR2 reads FQGNSA. Combining the CDR3 with reference TRBV7-2 and TRBJ2-3 gives the whole variable domain GAGVSQSPSNKVTEKGKDVELRCDPISGHTALYWYRQSLGQGLEFLIYFQGNSAPDKSGLPSDRFSAERTGGSVSTLTIQRTQQEDSAVYLCASSRGLAGPDTQYFGPGTRLTVL.

There are many counts of this clonotype. J is TRBJ2-1 and V is TRBV4-2, with D tentatively TRBD1 or TRBD2 (5 bases each). CDR1 and CDR2 from the germline V gene are LGHNA and YNFKEQ. The CDR3 loop spans 16 amino acids. V dropped 1 base and J dropped 9 bases, with 19 bases sitting between them. The CDR3 loop reads CASSQVGTLERGEQFF. The CDR3 DNA reads TGTGCCAGCAGCCAAGTCGGGACGCTAGAACGGGGTGAGCAGTTCTTC.

This clonotype appeared many times. V is TRBV5-5 and J is TRBJ1-1; D gene unclear. The V gene's germline CDR1 is SGHKS and CDR2 YYEKEE (reference sequence). The CDR3 totals 13 residues. The germline V and J ends were trimmed by 4 bases and 3 bases, with 10 bases remaining between them. The CDR3 loop reads CASSRGRYTEAFF. The CDR3 DNA reads as TGTGCCAGCAGCCGAGGACGCTACACTGAAGCTTTCTTT.